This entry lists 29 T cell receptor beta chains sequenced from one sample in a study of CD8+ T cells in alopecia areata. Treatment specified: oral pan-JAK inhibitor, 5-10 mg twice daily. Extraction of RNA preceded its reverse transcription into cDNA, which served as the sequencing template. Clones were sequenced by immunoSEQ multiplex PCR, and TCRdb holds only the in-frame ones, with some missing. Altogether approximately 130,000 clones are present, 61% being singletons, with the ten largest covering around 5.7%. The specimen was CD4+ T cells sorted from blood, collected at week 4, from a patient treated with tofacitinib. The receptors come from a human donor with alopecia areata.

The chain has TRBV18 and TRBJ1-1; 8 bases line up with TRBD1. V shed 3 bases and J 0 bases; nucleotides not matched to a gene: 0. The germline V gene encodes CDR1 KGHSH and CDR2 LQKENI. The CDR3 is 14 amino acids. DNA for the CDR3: TGTGCCAGCTCACCGGACAGGGTGAACACTGAAGCTTTCTTT. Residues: CASSPDRVNTEAFF.

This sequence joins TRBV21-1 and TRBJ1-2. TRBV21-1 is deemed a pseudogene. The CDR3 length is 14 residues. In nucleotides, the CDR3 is TGTGCCAGCAGCAAACCGGAGGGGAGTTATGGCTACACCTTC. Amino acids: CASSKPEGSYGYTF.

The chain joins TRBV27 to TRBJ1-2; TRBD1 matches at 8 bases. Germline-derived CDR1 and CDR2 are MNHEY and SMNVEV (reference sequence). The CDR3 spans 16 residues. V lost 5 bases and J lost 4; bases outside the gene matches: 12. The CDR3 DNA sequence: TGTGCCAGCAGTCTAGGACAGGGCTGGCCCCCCTATGGCTACACCTTC. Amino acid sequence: CASSLGQGWPPYGYTF.

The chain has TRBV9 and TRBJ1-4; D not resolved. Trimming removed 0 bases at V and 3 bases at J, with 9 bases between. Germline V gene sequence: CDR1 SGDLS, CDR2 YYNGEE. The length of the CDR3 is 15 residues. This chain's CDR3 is CASSVGGPANEKLFF. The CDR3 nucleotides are TGTGCCAGCAGCGTAGGAGGGCCTGCTAATGAAAAACTGTTTTTT.

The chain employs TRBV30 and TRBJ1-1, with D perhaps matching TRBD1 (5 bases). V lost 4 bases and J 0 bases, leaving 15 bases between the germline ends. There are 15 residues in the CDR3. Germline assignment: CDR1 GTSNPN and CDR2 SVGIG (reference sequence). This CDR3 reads CAWTFSTGLNTEAFF. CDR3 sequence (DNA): TGTGCCTGGACCTTTTCTACAGGATTGAACACTGAAGCTTTCTTT.

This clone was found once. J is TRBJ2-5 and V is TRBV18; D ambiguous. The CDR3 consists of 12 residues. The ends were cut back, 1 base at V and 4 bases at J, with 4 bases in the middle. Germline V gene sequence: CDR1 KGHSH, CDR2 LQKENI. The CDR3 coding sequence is TGTGCCAGCTCACCACGGGGAGAGACCCAGTACTTC. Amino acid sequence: CASSPRGETQYF.

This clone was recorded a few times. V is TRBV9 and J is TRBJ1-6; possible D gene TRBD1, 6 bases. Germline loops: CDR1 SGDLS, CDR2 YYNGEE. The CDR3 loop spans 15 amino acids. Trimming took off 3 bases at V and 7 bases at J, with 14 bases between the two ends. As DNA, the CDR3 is TGTGCCAGCAGCGAATCAAAGGGGGGGAATTCACCCCTCCACTTT. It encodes CASSESKGGNSPLHF.

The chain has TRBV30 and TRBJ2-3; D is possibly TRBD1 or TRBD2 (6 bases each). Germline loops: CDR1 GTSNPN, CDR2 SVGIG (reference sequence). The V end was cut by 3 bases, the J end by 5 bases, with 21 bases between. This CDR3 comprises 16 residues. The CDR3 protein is CAWSVLAAEGGDTQYF. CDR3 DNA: TGTGCCTGGAGCGTCTTAGCGGCCGAGGGGGGAGATACGCAGTATTTT.

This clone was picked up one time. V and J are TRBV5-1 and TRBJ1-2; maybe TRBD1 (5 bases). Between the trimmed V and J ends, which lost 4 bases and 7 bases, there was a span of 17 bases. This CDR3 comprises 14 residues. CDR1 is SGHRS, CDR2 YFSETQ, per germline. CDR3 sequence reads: CASSLEAATAGYTF. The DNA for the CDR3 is TGCGCCAGCAGCCTAGAGGCGGCGACAGCTGGCTACACCTTC. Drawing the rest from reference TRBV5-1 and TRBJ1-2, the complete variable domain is KAGVTQTPRYLIKTRGQQVTLSCSPISGHRSVSWYQQTPGQGLQFLFEYFSETQRNKGNFPGRFSGRQFSNSRSEMNVSTLELGDSALYLCASSLEAATAGYTFGSGTRLTVV.

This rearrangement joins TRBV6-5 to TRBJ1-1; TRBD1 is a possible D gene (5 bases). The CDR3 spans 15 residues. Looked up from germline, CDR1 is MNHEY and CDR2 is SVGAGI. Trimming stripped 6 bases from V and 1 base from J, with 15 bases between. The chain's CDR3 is CASRRSRVPNTEAFF. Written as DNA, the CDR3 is TGTGCCAGCAGACGGAGCAGGGTCCCGAACACTGAAGCTTTCTTT.

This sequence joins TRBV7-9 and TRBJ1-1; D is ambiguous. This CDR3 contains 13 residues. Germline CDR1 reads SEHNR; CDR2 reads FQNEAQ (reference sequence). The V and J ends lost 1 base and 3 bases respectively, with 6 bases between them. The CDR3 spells CASSLGDYTEAFF. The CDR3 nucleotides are TGTGCCAGCAGCTTAGGAGACTACACTGAAGCTTTCTTT.

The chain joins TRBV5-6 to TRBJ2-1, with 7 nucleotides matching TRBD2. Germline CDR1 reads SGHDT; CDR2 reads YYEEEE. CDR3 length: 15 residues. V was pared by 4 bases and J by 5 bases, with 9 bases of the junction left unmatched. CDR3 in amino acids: CASSALARENNEQFF. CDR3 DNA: TGTGCCAGCAGCGCACTAGCGCGGGAGAACAATGAGCAGTTCTTC. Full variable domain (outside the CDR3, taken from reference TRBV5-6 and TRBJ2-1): DAGVTQSPTHLIKTRGQQVTLRCSPKSGHDTVSWYQQALGQGPQFIFQYYEEEERQRGNFPDRFSGHQFPNYSSELNVNALLLGDSALYLCASSALARENNEQFFGPGTRLTVL.

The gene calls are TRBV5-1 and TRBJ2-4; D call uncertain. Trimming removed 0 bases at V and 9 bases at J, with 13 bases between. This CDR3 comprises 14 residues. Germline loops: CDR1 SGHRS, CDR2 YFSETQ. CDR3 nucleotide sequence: TGCGCCAGCAGCTTGGATATGGGAACTTTCATTCAGTACTTC. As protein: CASSLDMGTFIQYF.

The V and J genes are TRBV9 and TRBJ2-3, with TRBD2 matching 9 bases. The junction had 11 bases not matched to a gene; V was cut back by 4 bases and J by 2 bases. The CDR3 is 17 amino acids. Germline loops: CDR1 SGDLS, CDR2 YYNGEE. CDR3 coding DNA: TGTGCCAGCAGCCCCAGTGCTAGCGGGGCCTCCACAGATACGCAGTATTTT. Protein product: CASSPSASGASTDTQYF. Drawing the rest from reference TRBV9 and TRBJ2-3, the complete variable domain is DSGVTQTPKHLITATGQRVTLRCSPRSGDLSVYWYQQSLDQGLQFLIQYYNGEERAKGNILERFSAQQFPDLHSELNLSSLELGDSALYFCASSPSASGASTDTQYFGPGTRLTVL.

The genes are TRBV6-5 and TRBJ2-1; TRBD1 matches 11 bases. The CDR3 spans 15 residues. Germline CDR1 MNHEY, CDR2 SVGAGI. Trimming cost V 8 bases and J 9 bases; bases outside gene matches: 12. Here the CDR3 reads CASGRVGQGAGEQFF. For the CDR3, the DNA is TGTGCCAGCGGGAGGGTAGGACAGGGGGCGGGTGAGCAGTTCTTC.

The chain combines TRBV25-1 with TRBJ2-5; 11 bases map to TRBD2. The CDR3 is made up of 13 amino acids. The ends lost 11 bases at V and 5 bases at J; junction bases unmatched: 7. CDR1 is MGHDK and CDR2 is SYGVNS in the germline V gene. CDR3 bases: TGTGCCTCGGAACTAGCGGGAGTCGAGACCCAGTACTTC. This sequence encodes CASELAGVETQYF.

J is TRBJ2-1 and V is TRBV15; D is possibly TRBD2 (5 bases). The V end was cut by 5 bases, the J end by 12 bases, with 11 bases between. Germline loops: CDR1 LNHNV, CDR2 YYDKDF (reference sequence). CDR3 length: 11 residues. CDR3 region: CATSVARVQFF. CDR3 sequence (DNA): TGTGCCACCAGCGTAGCGAGGGTGCAGTTCTTC.

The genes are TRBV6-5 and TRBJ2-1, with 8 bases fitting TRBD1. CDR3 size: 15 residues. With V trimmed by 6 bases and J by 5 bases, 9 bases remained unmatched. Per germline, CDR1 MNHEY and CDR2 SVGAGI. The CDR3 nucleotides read TGTGCCAGCAGCGCAGCACGGACAGGGAACAATGAGCAGTTCTTC. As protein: CASSAARTGNNEQFF.

The CDR3 is CSVEYPTKNTGELFF. DNA of the CDR3: TGCAGCGTTGAGTACCCAACTAAGAACACCGGGGAGCTGTTTTTT. The chain couples TRBV29-1 to TRBJ2-2; D is unclear. The CDR3 spans 15 residues. Deletions cut 3 bases from V and 1 base from J, with 12 bases between. Per the germline V gene, CDR1 is SQVTM and CDR2 is ANQGSEA.

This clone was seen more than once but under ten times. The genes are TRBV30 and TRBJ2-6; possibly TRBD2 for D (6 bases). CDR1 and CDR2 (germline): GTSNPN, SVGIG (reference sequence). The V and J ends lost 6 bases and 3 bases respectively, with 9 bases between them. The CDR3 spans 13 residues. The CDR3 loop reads CACQGLGANVLTF. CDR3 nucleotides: TGTGCCTGTCAGGGACTTGGGGCCAACGTCCTGACTTTC.

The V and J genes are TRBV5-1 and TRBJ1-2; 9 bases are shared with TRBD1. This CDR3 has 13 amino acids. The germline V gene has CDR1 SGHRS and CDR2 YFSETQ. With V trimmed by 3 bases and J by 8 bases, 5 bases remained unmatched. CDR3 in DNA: TGCGCCAGCAGCTGGGACAGGGTTGAGGGCTACACCTTC. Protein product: CASSWDRVEGYTF.

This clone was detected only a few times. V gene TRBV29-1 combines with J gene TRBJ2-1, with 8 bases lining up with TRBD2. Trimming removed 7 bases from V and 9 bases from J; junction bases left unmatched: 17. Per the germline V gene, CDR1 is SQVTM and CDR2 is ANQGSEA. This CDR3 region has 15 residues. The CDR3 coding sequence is TGCAGCGACCGCGGGGCGGGGGGCCTTCGGAGTGAGCAGTTCTTC. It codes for CSDRGAGGLRSEQFF.

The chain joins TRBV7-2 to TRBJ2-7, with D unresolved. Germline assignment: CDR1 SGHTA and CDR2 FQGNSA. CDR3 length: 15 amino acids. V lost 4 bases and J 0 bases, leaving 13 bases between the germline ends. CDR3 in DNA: TGTGCCAGCAGCTCCGACGCCACAAGCTCCTACGAGCAGTACTTC. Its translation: CASSSDATSSYEQYF.

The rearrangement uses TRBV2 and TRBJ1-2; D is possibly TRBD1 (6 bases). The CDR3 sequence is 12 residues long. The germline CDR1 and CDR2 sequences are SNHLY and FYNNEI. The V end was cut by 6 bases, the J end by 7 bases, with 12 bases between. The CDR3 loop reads CASRGTSVGYTF. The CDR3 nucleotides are TGTGCCAGCAGAGGGACATCCGTTGGCTACACCTTC.

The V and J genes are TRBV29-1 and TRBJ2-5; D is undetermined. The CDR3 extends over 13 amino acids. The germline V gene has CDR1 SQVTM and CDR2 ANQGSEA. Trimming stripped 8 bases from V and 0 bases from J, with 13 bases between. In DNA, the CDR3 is TGCAGCCTCCTGTTAGGCAACCAAGAGACCCAGTACTTC. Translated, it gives CSLLLGNQETQYF. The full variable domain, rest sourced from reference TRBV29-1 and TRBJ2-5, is SAVISQKPSRDICQRGTSLTIQCQVDSQVTMMFWYRQQPGQSLTLIATANQGSEATYESGFVIDKFPISRPNLTFSTLTVSNMSPEDSSIYLCSLLLGNQETQYFGPGTRLLVL.

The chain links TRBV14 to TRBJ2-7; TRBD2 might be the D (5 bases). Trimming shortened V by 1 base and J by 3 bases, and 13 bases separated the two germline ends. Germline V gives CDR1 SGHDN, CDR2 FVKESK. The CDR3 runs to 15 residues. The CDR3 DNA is TGTGCCAGCAGCCAAGCTCGGAGACTATTCTACGAGCAGTACTTC. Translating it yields CASSQARRLFYEQYF.

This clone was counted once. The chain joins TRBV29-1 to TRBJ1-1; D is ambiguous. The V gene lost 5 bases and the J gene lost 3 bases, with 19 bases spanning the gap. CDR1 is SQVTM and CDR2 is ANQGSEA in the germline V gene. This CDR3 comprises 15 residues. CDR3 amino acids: CSVSSSWTADTEAFF. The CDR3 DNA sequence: TGCAGCGTTTCCTCCTCTTGGACCGCGGACACTGAAGCTTTCTTT.

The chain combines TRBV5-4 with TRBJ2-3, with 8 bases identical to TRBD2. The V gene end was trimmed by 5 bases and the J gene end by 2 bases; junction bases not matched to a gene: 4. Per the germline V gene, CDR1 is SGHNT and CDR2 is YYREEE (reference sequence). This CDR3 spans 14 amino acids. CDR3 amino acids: CASRGTRNTDTQYF. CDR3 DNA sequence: TGTGCCAGCAGGGGGACTAGAAACACAGATACGCAGTATTTT.

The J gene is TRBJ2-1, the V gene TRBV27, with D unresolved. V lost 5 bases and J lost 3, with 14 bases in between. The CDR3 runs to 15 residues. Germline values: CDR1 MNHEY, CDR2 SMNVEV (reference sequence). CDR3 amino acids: CASSGYWESYNEQFF. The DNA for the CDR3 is TGTGCCAGCAGTGGTTACTGGGAAAGCTACAATGAGCAGTTCTTC.